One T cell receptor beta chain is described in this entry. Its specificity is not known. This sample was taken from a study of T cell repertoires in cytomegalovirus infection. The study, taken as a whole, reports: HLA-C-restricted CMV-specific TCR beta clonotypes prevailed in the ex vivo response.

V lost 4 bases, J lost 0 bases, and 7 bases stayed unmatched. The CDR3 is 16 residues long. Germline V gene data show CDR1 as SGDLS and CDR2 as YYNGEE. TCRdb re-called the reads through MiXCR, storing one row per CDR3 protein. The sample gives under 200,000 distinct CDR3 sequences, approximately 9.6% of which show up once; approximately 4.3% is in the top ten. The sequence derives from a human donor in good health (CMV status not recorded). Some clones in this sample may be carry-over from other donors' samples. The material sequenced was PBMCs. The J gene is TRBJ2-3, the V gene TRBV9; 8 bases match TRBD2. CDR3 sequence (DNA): TGTGCCAGCAGCACCTTTAGCGGGGCAAGCACAGATACGCAGTATTTT. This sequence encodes CASSTFSGASTDTQYF.